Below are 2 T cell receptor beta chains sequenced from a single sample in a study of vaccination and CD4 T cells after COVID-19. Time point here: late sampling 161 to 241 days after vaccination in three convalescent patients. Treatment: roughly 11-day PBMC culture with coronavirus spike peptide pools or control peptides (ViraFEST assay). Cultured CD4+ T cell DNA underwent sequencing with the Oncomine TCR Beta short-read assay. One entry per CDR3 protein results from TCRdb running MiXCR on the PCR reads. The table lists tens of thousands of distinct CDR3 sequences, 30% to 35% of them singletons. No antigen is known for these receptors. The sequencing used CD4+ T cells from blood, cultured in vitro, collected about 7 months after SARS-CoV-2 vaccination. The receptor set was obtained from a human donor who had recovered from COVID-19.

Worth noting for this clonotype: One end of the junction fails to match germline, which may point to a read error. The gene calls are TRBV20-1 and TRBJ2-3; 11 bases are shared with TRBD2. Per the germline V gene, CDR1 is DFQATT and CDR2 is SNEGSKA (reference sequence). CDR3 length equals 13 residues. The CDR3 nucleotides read TGCAGTACTAGCGGGAGCGGCACAGATACGCAGTATTTT. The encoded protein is CSTSGSGTDTQYF.

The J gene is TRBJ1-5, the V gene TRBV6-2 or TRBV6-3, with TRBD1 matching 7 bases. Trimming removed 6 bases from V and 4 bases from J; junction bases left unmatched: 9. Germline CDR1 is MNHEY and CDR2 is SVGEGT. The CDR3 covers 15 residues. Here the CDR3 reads CASRHRLTGNQPQHF. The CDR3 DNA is TGTGCCAGCAGGCATCGACTGACAGGGAATCAGCCCCAGCATTTT.